This T cell receptor beta chain was sequenced during a study of blood T cell repertoires in COVID-19. Authors' methods: By means of reference gene primer amplification, nucleated cell counts were estimated. TCRdb's table, derived via immunoSEQ multiplex PCR, lists solely in-frame clones and lacks some. V and J calls and clone size are those listed in that table; D and trimming were worked out from the DNA. The sample records fewer than 200,000 clones, 83% being singletons. The TCR was taken from a woman in her fifties or sixties in a cohort exposed to, infected with or recovered from COVID-19 (not recorded which). The source material was PBMCs or T cells enriched from blood (not recorded which).

The CDR3 loop is CASSPASGSRYEQYF. CDR3 nucleotides: TGCGCCAGCAGCCCGGCTAGCGGGAGTCGCTACGAGCAGTACTTC. The chain carries TRBV5-1 and TRBJ2-7; 10 bases align to TRBD2. Germline CDR1 is SGHRS and CDR2 is YFSETQ. The V gene end was trimmed by 4 bases and the J gene end by 3 bases; junction bases not matched to a gene: 7. CDR3 length: 15 amino acids.